The entry that follows covers one TCR beta chain sequence. The antigen remains unidentified. This specimen comes from a study of beta chain features in type 1 diabetes. What was sequenced were expressed TCRB transcripts, since all of the isolated RNA had been reverse transcribed. Sequenced by immunoSEQ multiplex PCR; TCRdb stores in-frame clones only, minus some. This sample has some 640,000 clones; 11% to 15% occur once, and the top ten carry 0.035% to 0.04%. Study-wide points: In all four CD4+ subsets, TCRB CDR3 length was significantly, moderately reduced in type 1 diabetes. VDJ junctions from type 1 diabetes patients carried fewer insertions and larger deletions.

Sequencing used naive CD4+ T cells from blood. This receptor was taken from a man aged 18-30 years with type 1 diabetes.

The DNA of the CDR3 is TGCGCCAGCAGTGAGACGACAGCGAGTAGCACAGATACGCAGTATTTT. Protein: CASSETTASSTDTQYF. The chain couples TRBV10-1 to TRBJ2-3; possible D gene TRBD1, 5 bases. Germline CDR1 and CDR2: WNHNN and SYGVQD (reference sequence). Trimming removed 2 bases at V and 0 bases at J, with 12 bases between. CDR3 length equals 16 residues.